This T cell receptor beta chain was captured by sequencing in a study of Tregs in tolerant kidney transplant recipients (dated by TCRdb to about 2019). Describing the broader study: Before combined kidney and bone marrow transplantation, this study identified donor-specific regulatory T cells using TCRbeta sequencing and then followed those same cells after transplant.

To note about this clone: What antigen it recognizes has not been identified.

For TCRbeta CDR3 sequencing, genomic DNA was extracted from sorted cells using the QIAGEN DNeasy Blood and Tissue Kit. High-throughput TCRbeta CDR3 sequencing, including PCR amplification with bias correction and internal controls, was performed commercially through immunoSEQ. In the authors' own workflow: Unique productive TCRbeta sequences were defined by CDR3 nucleotide sequence where primers matched, otherwise by CDR3 amino acid sequence with Vbeta and Jbeta genes. As a correction for sorting error, sequences shared between sorted populations at a frequency ratio of 2:1 or less were discarded, and the remaining shared sequences were assigned to the higher population. Donor-reactive sequences were defined as at least 5-fold expanded in CFSE-low cells versus unstimulated cells, with frequency of at least 0.01% in CFSE-low cells. Repertoire divergence was quantified by Jensen-Shannon divergence using the top 100 TCRbeta sequences ranked by frequency. For samples with multiple sequencing runs, sorting error was corrected in each run separately before the runs were combined. The clones in this table, taken by TCRdb from immuneACCESS, are in-frame only. Not every clone is retained; where verified, under half of the shortfall comes from an unresolved V gene, and the cause of the rest is unknown. The V and J calls and the clone size are those of that table, but D and trimming were determined from the DNA. The sample's clone listing holds tens of thousands of clones. Roughly 1.9% of the sample belongs to the ten largest clones.

What the research found in general, with its limitations: The study was limited by small patient numbers, and the findings need validation in larger populations and under other immunosuppression protocols. PCR primers changed over time for some patients, so nucleotide-level comparison across those patients' samples was not possible. Biological reproducibility was not directly addressed, though technical replication error appeared minimal. Donor-specific Treg expansion exceeded global Treg expansion in tolerant patients, suggesting antigen-driven rather than nonspecific expansion. The most biologically relevant and donor-specific TCRbeta repertoire appeared to be identified by expanding Tregs with activated donor B cells.

The transplants used related donors with nonmyeloablative bone marrow transplantation, and mixed chimerism in the human trials was transient. Thawed PBMCs were FACS-sorted into unstimulated Tregs (CD4+CD25+CD127-), CD4+ non-Tregs (CD4+CD25-), CD4 cells and CD8 cells. The patients were a few recipients of combined kidney and bone marrow transplants from the ITN036ST trial, and samples were available only from these trial subjects. Healthy control blood was separated into PBMCs by Ficoll density gradient and cryopreserved, and patient PBMCs were collected both before and after transplant. The sequence was obtained from a human patient who received a combined kidney and bone marrow transplant. After a transplant, not all T cells may be the patient's own; some may come from the graft donor. This specimen consisted of CD4+ T cells from blood (PBMCs), obtained 24 months after the transplant.

The DNA read from the CDR3 is TGTGCCTGGTCGGGGGGGGGAACGGCTCAGCCC. Its protein is CAWSGGGTAQP. The CDR3 in full is CAWSGGGTAQPQHF. The V and J genes are TRBV30 and TRBJ1-5; tentative D gene TRBD1, with 5 bases matching. The CDR3 end is not reached by the read, which stops 3 residues before it; the germline J gene fills it in. Counted from cysteine to phenylalanine, this CDR3 has 14 amino acids. The DNA shown is the part of the CDR3 that was read: 33 bases, in frame from base 1. Looking up the germline V gene (reference sequence) yields CDR1 GTSNPN and CDR2 SVGIG. V lost 5 bases and J lost 6 bases; the stretch between them is 17 bases long. Here the CDR3 is joined to the reference TRBV30 and TRBJ1-5 genes, and the full variable domain is: SQTIHQWPATLVQPVGSPLSLECTVEGTSNPNLYWYRQAAGRGLQLLFYSVGIGQISSEVPQNLSASRPQDRQFILSSKKLLLSDSGFYLCAWSGGGTAQPQHFGDGTRLSIL.